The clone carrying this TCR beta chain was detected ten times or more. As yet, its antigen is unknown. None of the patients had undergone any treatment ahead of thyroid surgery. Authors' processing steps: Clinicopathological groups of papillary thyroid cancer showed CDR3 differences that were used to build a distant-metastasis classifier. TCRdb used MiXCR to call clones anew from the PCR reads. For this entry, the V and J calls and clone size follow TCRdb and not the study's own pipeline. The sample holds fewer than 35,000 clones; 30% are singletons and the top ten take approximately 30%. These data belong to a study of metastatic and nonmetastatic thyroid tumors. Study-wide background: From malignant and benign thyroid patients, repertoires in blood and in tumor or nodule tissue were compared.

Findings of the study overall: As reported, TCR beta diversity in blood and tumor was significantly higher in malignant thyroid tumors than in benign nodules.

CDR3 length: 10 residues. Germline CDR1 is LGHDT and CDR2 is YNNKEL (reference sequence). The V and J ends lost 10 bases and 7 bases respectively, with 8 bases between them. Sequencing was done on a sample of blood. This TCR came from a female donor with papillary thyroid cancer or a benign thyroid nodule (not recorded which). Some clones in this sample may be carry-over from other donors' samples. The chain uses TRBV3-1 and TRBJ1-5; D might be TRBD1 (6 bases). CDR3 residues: CATRGQPQHF. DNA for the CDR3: TGTGCCACCAGGGGACAGCCCCAGCATTTT.